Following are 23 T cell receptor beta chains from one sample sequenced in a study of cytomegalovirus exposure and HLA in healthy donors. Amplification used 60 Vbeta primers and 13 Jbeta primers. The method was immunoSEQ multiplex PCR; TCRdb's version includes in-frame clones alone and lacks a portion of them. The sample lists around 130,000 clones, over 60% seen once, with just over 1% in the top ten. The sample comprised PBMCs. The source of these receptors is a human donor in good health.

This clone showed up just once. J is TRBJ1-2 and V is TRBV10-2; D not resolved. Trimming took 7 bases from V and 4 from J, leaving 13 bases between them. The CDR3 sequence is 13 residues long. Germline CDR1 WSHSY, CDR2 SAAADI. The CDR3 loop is CASTREVTYGYTF. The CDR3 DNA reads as TGCGCCAGCACAAGGGAGGTCACCTATGGCTACACCTTC.

CDR3 bases: TGTGCCAGCAGTGAAGCGCGCCGGGAGCTTAACTATGGCTACACCTTC. Its translation is CASSEARRELNYGYTF. The chain couples TRBV2 to TRBJ1-2; no definite D call. Per the germline V gene, CDR1 is SNHLY and CDR2 is FYNNEI. The CDR3 length is 16 residues. The ends were cut back, 0 bases at V and 1 base at J, with 12 bases in the middle.

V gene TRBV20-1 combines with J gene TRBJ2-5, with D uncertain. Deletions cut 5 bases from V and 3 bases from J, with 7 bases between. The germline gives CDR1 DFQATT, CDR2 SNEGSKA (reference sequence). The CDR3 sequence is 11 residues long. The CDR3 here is CSARPEETQYF. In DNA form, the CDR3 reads TGCAGTGCTCGCCCGGAAGAGACCCAGTACTTC.

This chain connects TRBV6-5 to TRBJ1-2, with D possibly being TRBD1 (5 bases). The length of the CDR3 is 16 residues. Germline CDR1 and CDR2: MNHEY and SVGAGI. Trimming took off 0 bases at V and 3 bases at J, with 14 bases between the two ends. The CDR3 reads CASSYSEGLVDYGYTF. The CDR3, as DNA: TGTGCCAGCAGTTACTCGGAGGGACTCGTAGACTATGGCTACACCTTC.

CDR3 residues: CASSGQSEAFF. The CDR3 nucleotides are TGTGCCAGCTCAGGACAGTCTGAAGCTTTCTTT. The V gene is TRBV18, the J gene TRBJ1-1; TRBD1 is a possible D gene (6 bases). The V and J ends lost 5 bases and 6 bases respectively, with 7 bases between them. The CDR3 runs to 11 residues. Germline loops: CDR1 KGHSH, CDR2 LQKENI.

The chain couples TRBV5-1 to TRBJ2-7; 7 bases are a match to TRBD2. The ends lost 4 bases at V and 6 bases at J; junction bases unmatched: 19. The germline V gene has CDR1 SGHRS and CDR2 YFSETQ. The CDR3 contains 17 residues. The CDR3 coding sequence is TGCGCCAGCAGCCCGTCTTGGTGGCGGGGGAGTAATGGCGAGCAGTACTTC. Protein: CASSPSWWRGSNGEQYF.

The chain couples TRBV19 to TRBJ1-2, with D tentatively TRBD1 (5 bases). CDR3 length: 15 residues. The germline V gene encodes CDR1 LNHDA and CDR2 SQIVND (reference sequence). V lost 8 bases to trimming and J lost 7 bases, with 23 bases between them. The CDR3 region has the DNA TGTGCCAGTCAAACCCGGGCCGGGGGGGGAGTTGGCTACACCTTC. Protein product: CASQTRAGGGVGYTF.

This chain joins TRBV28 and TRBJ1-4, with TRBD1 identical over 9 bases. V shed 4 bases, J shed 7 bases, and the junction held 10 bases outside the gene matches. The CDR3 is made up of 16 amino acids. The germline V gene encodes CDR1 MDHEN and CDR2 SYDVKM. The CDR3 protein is CASSSRGTGLFEKLFF. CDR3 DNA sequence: TGTGCCAGCAGTTCGCGAGGGACAGGGTTATTTGAAAAACTGTTTTTT.

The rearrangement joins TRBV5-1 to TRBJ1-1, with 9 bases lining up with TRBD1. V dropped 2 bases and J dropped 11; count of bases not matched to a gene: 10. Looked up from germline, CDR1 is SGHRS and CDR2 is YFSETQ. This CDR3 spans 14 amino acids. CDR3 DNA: TGCGCCAGCAGCTTTACAGGGGGCGTATCGGCTGCTTTCTTT. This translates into CASSFTGGVSAAFF.

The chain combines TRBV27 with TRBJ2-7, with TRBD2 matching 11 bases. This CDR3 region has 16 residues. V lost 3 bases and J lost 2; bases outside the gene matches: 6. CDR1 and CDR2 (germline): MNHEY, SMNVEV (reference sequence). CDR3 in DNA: TGTGCCAGCAGTTTGAGAGCTAGCGGGGGGACCTACGAGCAGTACTTC. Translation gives CASSLRASGGTYEQYF.

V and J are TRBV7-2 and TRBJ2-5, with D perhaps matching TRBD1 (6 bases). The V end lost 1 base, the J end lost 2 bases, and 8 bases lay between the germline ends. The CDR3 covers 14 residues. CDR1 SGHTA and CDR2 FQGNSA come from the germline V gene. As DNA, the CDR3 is TGTGCCAGCAGCTTAGGGACAGATCAAGAGACCCAGTACTTC. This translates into CASSLGTDQETQYF.

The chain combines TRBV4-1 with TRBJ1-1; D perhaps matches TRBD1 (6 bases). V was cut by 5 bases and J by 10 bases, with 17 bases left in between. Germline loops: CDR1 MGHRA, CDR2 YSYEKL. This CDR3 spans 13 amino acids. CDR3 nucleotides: TGCGCCAGCAGCTTACAGGGCGCACCCTTAGCTTTCTTT. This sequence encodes CASSLQGAPLAFF.

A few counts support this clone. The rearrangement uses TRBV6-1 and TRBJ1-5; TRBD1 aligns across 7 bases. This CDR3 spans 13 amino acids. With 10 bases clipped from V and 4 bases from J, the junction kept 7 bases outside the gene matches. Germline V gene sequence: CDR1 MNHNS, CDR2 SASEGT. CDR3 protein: CATSGQRNQPQHF. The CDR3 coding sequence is TGTGCCACCTCGGGACAGAGAAATCAGCCCCAGCATTTT.

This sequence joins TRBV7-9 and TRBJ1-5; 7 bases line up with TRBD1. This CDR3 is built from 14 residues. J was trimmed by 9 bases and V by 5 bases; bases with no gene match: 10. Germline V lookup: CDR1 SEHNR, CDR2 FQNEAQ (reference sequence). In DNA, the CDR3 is TGTGCCAGCAGCCCCAGGGGGTCCCCCCTGCCCCAGCATTTT. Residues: CASSPRGSPLPQHF.

CDR3 residues: CASSFDRLNTEAFF. The CDR3 coding sequence is TGTGCCAGCAGTTTTGACAGACTGAACACTGAAGCTTTCTTT. The rearrangement uses TRBV6-5 and TRBJ1-1; tentatively, D is TRBD1 (5 bases). Germline lookup yields CDR1 MNHEY and CDR2 SVGAGI. Trimming pared 4 bases from V and 0 bases from J, leaving 9 bases between. CDR3 length equals 14 residues.

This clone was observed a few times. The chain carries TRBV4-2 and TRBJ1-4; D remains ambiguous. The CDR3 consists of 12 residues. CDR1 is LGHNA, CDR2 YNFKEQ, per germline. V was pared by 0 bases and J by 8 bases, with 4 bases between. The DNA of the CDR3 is TGTGCCAGCAGCCAAGATGGCGAAAAACTGTTTTTT. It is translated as CASSQDGEKLFF.

The CDR3 DNA reads as TGTGCCAGCAGTGAAGGAGCGGGGACCTACAATGAGCAGTTCTTC. This sequence encodes CASSEGAGTYNEQFF. The rearrangement links TRBV6-4 to TRBJ2-1; TRBD2 matches at 7 bases. J was trimmed by 2 bases and V by 3 bases; bases with no gene match: 4. CDR3 size: 15 residues. Germline CDR1 is MRHNA and CDR2 is SNTAGT.

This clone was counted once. The CDR3 is CATSISGAGGELFF. The CDR3 nucleotides are TGTGCCACCAGCATTAGCGGGGCAGGTGGGGAGCTGTTTTTT. The J gene is TRBJ2-2, the V gene TRBV15; 8 bases line up with TRBD2. The CDR3 is 14 residues long. The V gene's germline CDR1 is LNHNV and CDR2 YYDKDF (reference sequence). Losses at the gene ends were 4 bases for V and 8 bases for J; bases not matched to a gene: 6.

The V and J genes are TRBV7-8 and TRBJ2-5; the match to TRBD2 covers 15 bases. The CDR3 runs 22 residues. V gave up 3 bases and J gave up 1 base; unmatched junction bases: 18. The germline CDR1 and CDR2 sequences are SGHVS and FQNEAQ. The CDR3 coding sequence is TGTGCCAGCAGCTTCCCGGGACAGGGACTACCGGGACTAGCGGGGGGCCAAGAGACCCAGTACTTC. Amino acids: CASSFPGQGLPGLAGGQETQYF.

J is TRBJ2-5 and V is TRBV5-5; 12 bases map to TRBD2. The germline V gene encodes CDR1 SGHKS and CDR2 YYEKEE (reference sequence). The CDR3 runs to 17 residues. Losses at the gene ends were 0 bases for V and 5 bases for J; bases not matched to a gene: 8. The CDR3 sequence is CASSLEASGGEWETQYF. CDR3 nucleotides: TGTGCCAGCAGCTTGGAGGCTAGCGGGGGGGAGTGGGAGACCCAGTACTTC.

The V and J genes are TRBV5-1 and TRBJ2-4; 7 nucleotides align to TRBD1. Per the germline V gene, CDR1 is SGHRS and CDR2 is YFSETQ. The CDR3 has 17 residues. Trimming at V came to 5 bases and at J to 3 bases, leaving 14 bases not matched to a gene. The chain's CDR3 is CASRMDRTTTYKNIQYF. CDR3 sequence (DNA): TGCGCCAGCAGGATGGACAGGACAACCACCTACAAAAACATTCAGTACTTC.

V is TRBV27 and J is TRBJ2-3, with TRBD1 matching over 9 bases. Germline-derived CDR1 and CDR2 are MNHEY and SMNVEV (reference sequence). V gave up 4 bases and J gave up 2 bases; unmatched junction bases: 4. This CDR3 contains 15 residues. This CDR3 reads CASSSGQGNTDTQYF. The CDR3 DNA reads TGTGCCAGCAGTTCGGGACAGGGAAACACAGATACGCAGTATTTT.

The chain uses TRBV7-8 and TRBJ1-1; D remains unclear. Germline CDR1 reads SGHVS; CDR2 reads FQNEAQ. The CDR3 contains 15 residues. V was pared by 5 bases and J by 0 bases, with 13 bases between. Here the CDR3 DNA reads TGTGCCAGCAGCCGAGAGGCCGGAATGAACACTGAAGCTTTCTTT. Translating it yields CASSREAGMNTEAFF.